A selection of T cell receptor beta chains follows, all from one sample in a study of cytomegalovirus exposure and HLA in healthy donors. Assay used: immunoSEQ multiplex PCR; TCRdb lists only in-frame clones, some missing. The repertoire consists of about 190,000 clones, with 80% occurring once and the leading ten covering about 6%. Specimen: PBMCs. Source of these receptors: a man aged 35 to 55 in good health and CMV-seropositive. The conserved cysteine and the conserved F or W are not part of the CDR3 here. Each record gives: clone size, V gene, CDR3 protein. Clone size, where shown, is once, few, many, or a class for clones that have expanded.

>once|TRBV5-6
ASQGAPNTGELF
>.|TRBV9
ASSVGQGTRLYEQY
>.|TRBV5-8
ASSLPGVGQETQY
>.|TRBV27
ASTPPGGAFYEQY
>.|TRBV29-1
SVEVGGYNEQF
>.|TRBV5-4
ASSPLDTYTDTQY
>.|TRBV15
ATSRDRQGYEQY
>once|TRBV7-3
ASSLGGGYGTEAF
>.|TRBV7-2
ASRPVSGGKETQY
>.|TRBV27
ASSGKREGFSGANVLT
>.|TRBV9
ASSGTSGTDEQY
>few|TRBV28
ASSPGAGSQPQH
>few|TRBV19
ASNQGYEQY
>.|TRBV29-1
SGYPGQGDGYT
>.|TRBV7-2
ASSLTGEGYT
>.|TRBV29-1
SVEGAAGVGTEAF
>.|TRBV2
ASSYSETQY
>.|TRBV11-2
ASSYRGNNSPLH
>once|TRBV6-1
ASSVGGDPNSPLH
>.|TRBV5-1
ASSLGVLAGNGNEQF
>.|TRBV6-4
ASSDPS
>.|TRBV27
ASSLTGTGPYEQY
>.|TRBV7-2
ASSLDLAGGREQF
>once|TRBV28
ASSFGGRGGEQY
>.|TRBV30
AWTAQATVPEAF
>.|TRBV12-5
ASGFQGPTEAF
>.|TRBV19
ASSIVASGGPRGYEQY
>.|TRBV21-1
ASSNNRILEARGTEAF
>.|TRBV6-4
ASSEGVFSSYEQY
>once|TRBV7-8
ASSLARRNTEAF
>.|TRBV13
ASSLGAWTGKGDATEAF
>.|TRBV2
ASSDIDLANTDTQY
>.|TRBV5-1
ASSSQGVSYEQY
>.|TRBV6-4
ASSPESYNEQF
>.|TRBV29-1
SGPTGDNEQF
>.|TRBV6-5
ASPRRKPTETQY
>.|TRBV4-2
ASSQGTSGETQY
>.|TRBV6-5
ASSYVGRDTDTQY
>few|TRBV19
ASSMRGGDTEAF
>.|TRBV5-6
ASSWTGGDYGYT
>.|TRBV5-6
ASSLTTGRQETQY
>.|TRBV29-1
SVKQGGNTIY
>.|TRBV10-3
AISTRSQETQY
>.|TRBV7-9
ASSPRGAETQY
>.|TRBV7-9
ASSSRGGHNEQF
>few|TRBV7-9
ASSLARSPLSSGYT
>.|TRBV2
ASLSGDGTDTQY
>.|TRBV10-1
ASSDPSTDTQY
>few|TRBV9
ASSQAGENVYEQY
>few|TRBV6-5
ASTLNRGSGNTIY
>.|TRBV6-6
ASSYGAGAAYEQY
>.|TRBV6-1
ASSGTGYSNQPQH
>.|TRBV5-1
ASSLAGSYGYT
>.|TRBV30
AWSPLTGAGEQY
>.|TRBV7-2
ASSLSGGLGSRNEQF